Listed here are 8 T cell receptor beta chains from one sample, sequenced in a study of tissue T cells after allogeneic stem cell transplantation. Here immunoSEQ multiplex PCR was the method, and the copy in TCRdb shows in-frame clones only, minus some. This sample has approximately 30,000 clones, with 85% to 90% found just once. The sample in question was blood, obtained before transplantation. These receptors all come from a woman between 18 and 55 years old who later had graft-versus-host disease after an allogeneic stem cell transplant.

This chain joins TRBV6-4 and TRBJ2-2, with D perhaps TRBD2 (7 bases). This CDR3 is built from 15 residues. Germline V CDR1 and CDR2: MRHNA, SNTAGT. V lost 5 bases, J lost 6 bases, and 16 bases lay in between. The chain's CDR3 is CASSPEGGLAGELFF. CDR3 nucleotide sequence: TGTGCCAGCAGTCCTGAGGGGGGGCTGGCCGGGGAGCTGTTTTTT.

This chain links TRBV6-5 with TRBJ2-1; 10 bases align to TRBD2. The CDR3 is 16 amino acids. The germline V gene encodes CDR1 MNHEY and CDR2 SVGAGI. With 0 bases clipped from V and 7 bases from J, the junction kept 6 bases outside the gene matches. As DNA, the CDR3 is TGTGCCAGCAGTTACTCCAGCGGGAGGGGCGAGAATGAGCAGTTCTTC. This translates into CASSYSSGRGENEQFF.

V is TRBV29-1 and J is TRBJ1-1; D not certain. The germline V and J ends were trimmed by 2 bases and 1 base, with 8 bases remaining between them. The CDR3 extends over 13 amino acids. Germline-derived CDR1 and CDR2 are SQVTM and ANQGSEA. CDR3 nucleotides: TGCAGCGTTGAAACAGATCCGAACACTGAAGCTTTCTTT. The encoded protein is CSVETDPNTEAFF.

In this sample, this clone turned up once. V usage is TRBV23-1 and J usage is TRBJ1-3; D unclear. TRBV23-1 is placed among ORFs of uncertain function. Trimming cost V 8 bases and J 0 bases, with 8 bases left between them. This CDR3 has 13 residues. CDR3 region: CASGWYSGNTIYF. The CDR3 DNA follows: TGCGCCAGCGGTTGGTACTCTGGAAACACCATATATTTT.

The chain employs TRBV11-2 and TRBJ2-7, with TRBD1 identical over 9 bases. Germline V gives CDR1 SGHAT, CDR2 FQNNGV. Trimming removed 4 bases from V and 2 bases from J; junction bases left unmatched: 9. The CDR3 is 16 residues long. CDR3 in amino acids: CASSSLTGQGPYEQYF. The DNA for the CDR3 is TGTGCCAGCAGCTCATTAACGGGACAGGGACCCTACGAGCAGTACTTC.

The chain carries TRBV15 and TRBJ2-1, with 8 bases fitting TRBD2. This CDR3 is 18 amino acids long. Trimming removed 0 bases from V and 5 bases from J; junction bases left unmatched: 12. Looked up from germline, CDR1 is LNHNV and CDR2 is YYDKDF (reference sequence). In DNA, the CDR3 is TGTGCCACCAGCAGAGACGATAGCGGGGACCCCGCCCACAATGAGCAGTTCTTC. As protein: CATSRDDSGDPAHNEQFF.

V and J are TRBV4-3 and TRBJ1-2; 11 nucleotides agree with TRBD1. The CDR3 consists of 14 residues. V dropped 5 bases and J dropped 3; count of bases not matched to a gene: 2. From germline, CDR1 is LGHNA and CDR2 YSLEER. CDR3 residues: CASSSGQGDYGYTF. The CDR3 region has the DNA TGCGCCAGCAGCTCGGGACAGGGGGACTATGGCTACACCTTC.

The V and J genes are TRBV11-2 and TRBJ2-2, with D possibly being TRBD1 (6 bases). Germline V CDR1 and CDR2: SGHAT, FQNNGV. The CDR3 runs to 18 residues. Trimming shortened V by 5 bases and J by 5 bases, and 24 bases separated the two germline ends. The CDR3 reads CASSQRGQGGTRTGELFF. The CDR3 nucleotides read TGTGCCAGCAGCCAGAGGGGTCAAGGGGGAACGCGAACCGGGGAGCTGTTTTTT. The variable domain in full, completed from reference TRBV11-2 and TRBJ2-2, reads EAGVAQSPRYKIIEKRQSVAFWCNPISGHATLYWYQQILGQGPKLLIQFQNNGVVDDSQLPKDRFSAERLKGVDSTLKIQPAKLEDSAVYLCASSQRGQGGTRTGELFFGEGSRLTVL.